This T cell receptor (beta chain) emerged from a study of T-cell memory formation after mild COVID-19. The CDR3 contains 14 residues. V was pared by 4 bases and J by 1 base, with 10 bases between. Germline-derived CDR1 and CDR2 are SNHLY and FYNNEI. A single record per CDR3 protein comes from TCRdb applying MiXCR to the 5' RACE reads. Found here are around 370,000 distinct CDR3 sequences, roughly 20% of them singletons; the top ten hold approximately 13%. Material for sequencing was PBMCs or a T cell subset sorted from them (not recorded which). The chain recombines TRBV2 with TRBJ1-1, with D possibly TRBD1 on 6 matching bases. The receptor comes from an adult woman who had mild COVID-19 (a few samples of this study predate the infection). Cell type and time point are not known. The CDR3 sequence: CASSGTDENTEAFF. The DNA for the CDR3 is TGTGCCAGCAGTGGGACAGACGAGAACACTGAAGCTTTCTTT. The entire variable domain, with the rest obtained from reference TRBV2 and TRBJ1-1, is as follows: EPEVTQTPSHQVTQMGQEVILRCVPISNHLYFYWYRQILGQKVEFLVSFYNNEISEKSEIFDDQFSVERPDGSNFTLKIRSTKLEDSAMYFCASSGTDENTEAFFGQGTRLTVV.